This entry lists 30 T cell receptor beta chains sequenced from one sample in a study of blood T cell repertoires in COVID-19. TCRdb's table, derived via immunoSEQ multiplex PCR, lists solely in-frame clones and lacks some. The table lists about 120,000 clones, over 70% of them singletons. The sequenced material came from peripheral blood. These receptors were collected from a woman aged 70-85 years with acute or convalescent COVID-19.

The chain uses TRBV11-2 and TRBJ2-7; D is ambiguous. Germline V gene data show CDR1 as SGHAT and CDR2 as FQNNGV. Trimming stripped 5 bases from V and 5 bases from J, with 16 bases between. There are 14 residues in the CDR3. CDR3 loop: CASSTHSGAHEQYF. CDR3 nucleotide sequence: TGTGCCAGCAGCACACACAGTGGCGCCCACGAGCAGTACTTC.

This sequence joins TRBV4-2 and TRBJ2-1, with 10 bases fitting TRBD2. The CDR3 is 15 amino acids. Germline V lookup: CDR1 LGHNA, CDR2 YNFKEQ. J was trimmed by 6 bases and V by 2 bases; bases with no gene match: 4. The CDR3 region is CASSQLAGGSNEQFF. CDR3 coding DNA: TGTGCCAGCAGCCAATTAGCGGGGGGAAGCAATGAGCAGTTCTTC.

The V gene is TRBV13, the J gene TRBJ1-2; 9 bases line up with TRBD1. Germline V gene lookup returns CDR1 PRHDT and CDR2 FYEKMQ (reference sequence). The CDR3 extends over 15 amino acids. V lost 3 bases to trimming and J lost 2 bases; unmatched junction nucleotides: 4. CDR3 amino acids: CASSFGTGTNYGYTF. CDR3 in DNA: TGTGCCAGCAGCTTTGGGACAGGGACGAACTATGGCTACACCTTC.

This clone came up once. The chain carries TRBV11-3 and TRBJ2-3; 9 bases match TRBD2. Germline values: CDR1 SGHNT, CDR2 YENEEA. There are 16 residues in the CDR3. Losses at the gene ends were 3 bases for V and 0 bases for J; bases not matched to a gene: 4. In DNA, the CDR3 is TGTGCCAGCAGCTTTGGGACTAGCACTAGCACAGATACGCAGTATTTT. It specifies CASSFGTSTSTDTQYF.

The gene calls are TRBV2 and TRBJ2-5; 15 positions match TRBD2. Germline assignment: CDR1 SNHLY and CDR2 FYNNEI. The CDR3 extends over 16 amino acids. The V gene end was trimmed by 6 bases and the J gene end by 5 bases; junction bases not matched to a gene: 7. CDR3 amino acids: CASRGGTSGGLETQYF. CDR3 nucleotide sequence: TGTGCCAGCAGGGGAGGGACTAGCGGGGGGTTGGAGACCCAGTACTTC.

A single count supports this clone. The J gene is TRBJ2-3, the V gene TRBV19; 7 bases match TRBD1. With 1 base clipped from V and 2 bases from J, the junction kept 6 bases outside the gene matches. This CDR3 is 16 amino acids long. Germline V gives CDR1 LNHDA, CDR2 SQIVND (reference sequence). In DNA form, the CDR3 reads TGTGCCAGTAGTATAGCGAGGGGGCACGACACAGATACGCAGTATTTT. The encoded protein is CASSIARGHDTDTQYF.

V usage is TRBV4-1 and J usage is TRBJ1-5; no firm D call. CDR1 and CDR2 from the germline V gene are MGHRA and YSYEKL. V was shortened by 1 base and J by 3 bases, with 13 bases between the two germline ends. The CDR3 is made up of 16 amino acids. CDR3 DNA: TGCGCCAGCAGCCAAGGTTACAGTAAGCCCAATCAGCCCCAGCATTTT. Encoded protein: CASSQGYSKPNQPQHF.

This clone was seen a handful of times. The chain couples TRBV3-1 (or the pseudogene TRBV3-2) to TRBJ1-1; D is unresolved. There are 16 residues in the CDR3. V lost 1 base and J 1 base, leaving 13 bases between the germline ends. Germline V CDR1 and CDR2: LGHDT, YNNKEL (reference sequence). CDR3 sequence (DNA): TGTGCCAGCAGCCAAGGTTTGCGTCGGGGGAACACTGAAGCTTTCTTT. Its protein is CASSQGLRRGNTEAFF.

The chain carries TRBV4-1 and TRBJ1-5, with D possibly TRBD1 on 5 matching bases. CDR3 length equals 16 residues. Trimming removed 1 base at V and 2 bases at J, with 12 bases between. Per germline, CDR1 MGHRA and CDR2 YSYEKL. DNA for the CDR3: TGCGCCAGCAGCCAAGGGGGCCTTCTGGGCAATCAGCCCCAGCATTTT. Protein: CASSQGGLLGNQPQHF.

This sequence joins TRBV11-3 and TRBJ1-1; no clear D gene. This CDR3 contains 13 residues. The germline V gene has CDR1 SGHNT and CDR2 YENEEA. The V end lost 6 bases, the J end lost 1 base, and 9 bases lay between the germline ends. The CDR3 region is CASRVGKNTEAFF. CDR3 DNA: TGTGCCAGCAGGGTGGGCAAGAACACTGAAGCTTTCTTT.

This clone was picked up one time. V and J are TRBV2 and TRBJ1-5, with D perhaps matching TRBD1 (5 bases). Per the germline V gene, CDR1 is SNHLY and CDR2 is FYNNEI. V lost 8 bases to trimming and J lost 2 bases, with 13 bases between them. This CDR3 region has 14 residues. The CDR3 DNA sequence: TGTGCCAGCCAAGGGGTTAGGGGCAATCAGCCCCAGCATTTT. Encoded protein: CASQGVRGNQPQHF.

The chain is built from TRBV2 and TRBJ1-1; a weak D match, TRBD1 (5 bases). CDR3 length equals 14 residues. Trimming shortened V by 3 bases and J by 1 base, and 9 bases separated the two germline ends. Germline assignment: CDR1 SNHLY and CDR2 FYNNEI. In DNA form, the CDR3 reads TGTGCCAGCAGTGATATTCAGGGGAACACTGAAGCTTTCTTT. The encoded protein is CASSDIQGNTEAFF.

This chain connects TRBV12-5 to TRBJ1-5, with D unresolved. Trimming removed 2 bases at V and 0 bases at J, with 8 bases between. The CDR3 consists of 15 residues. Germline loops: CDR1 LGHNT, CDR2 FRNRAP. The CDR3 nucleotides are TGTGCTAGTGGTTTGAGTTACAGTAGCAATCAGCCCCAGCATTTT. Its protein product is CASGLSYSSNQPQHF.

V is TRBV5-4 and J is TRBJ2-5, with 7 bases lining up with TRBD1. Germline V gene lookup returns CDR1 SGHNT and CDR2 YYREEE (reference sequence). This CDR3 has 15 residues. J lost 2 bases, V lost 4 bases, and 8 bases had no gene match. The CDR3 DNA reads TGTGCCAGCAGCCAGAGACAGGGTGCGCAAGAGACCCAGTACTTC. Residues: CASSQRQGAQETQYF.

The J gene is TRBJ1-1, the V gene TRBV6-5, with a possible D match to TRBD1 (5 bases). CDR3 length: 14 residues. V was cut by 6 bases and J by 0 bases, with 11 bases left in between. CDR1 is MNHEY and CDR2 is SVGAGI in the germline V gene. The CDR3 loop reads CASRWGDLNTEAFF. CDR3 DNA: TGTGCCAGCAGATGGGGGGACCTGAACACTGAAGCTTTCTTT.

The chain has TRBV18 and TRBJ1-2; maybe TRBD1 (5 bases). Germline CDR1 KGHSH, CDR2 LQKENI. The CDR3 spans 17 residues. Trimming pared 0 bases from V and 0 bases from J, leaving 14 bases between. As DNA, the CDR3 is TGTGCCAGCTCACCACCGTCATCCGGGGGAACTAACTATGGCTACACCTTC. Protein sequence: CASSPPSSGGTNYGYTF.

The chain couples TRBV6-5 to TRBJ1-4, with TRBD1 matching over 8 bases. The CDR3 is 15 residues long. Trimming at V came to 10 bases and at J to 8 bases, leaving 15 bases not matched to a gene. The germline V gene has CDR1 MNHEY and CDR2 SVGAGI. The CDR3 DNA follows: TGTGCCACCGGTACCCAGGGGGCTTCGGGGGAAAAACTGTTTTTT. Translating it yields CATGTQGASGEKLFF.

The V and J genes are TRBV30 and TRBJ1-1, with D hard to call. V was clipped by 1 base and J by 1 base, with 10 bases between them. The CDR3 is 14 residues long. CDR1 GTSNPN and CDR2 SVGIG come from the germline V gene (reference sequence). The CDR3 DNA is TGTGCCTGGAGTGGGCGGGTAGGGAACACTGAAGCTTTCTTT. It is translated as CAWSGRVGNTEAFF.

V usage is TRBV28 and J usage is TRBJ2-2; D gene uncertain. This CDR3 is 14 amino acids long. Germline V gene sequence: CDR1 MDHEN, CDR2 SYDVKM. V shed 5 bases and J shed 3 bases, with 10 bases lying between them. CDR3 nucleotides: TGTGCCAGCAGTGGGCAGTCCTACACCGGGGAGCTGTTTTTT. Protein product: CASSGQSYTGELFF.

V usage is TRBV20-1 and J usage is TRBJ1-2, with D perhaps TRBD1 (5 bases). CDR1 and CDR2 (germline): DFQATT, SNEGSKA (reference sequence). The CDR3 totals 11 residues. Trimming pared 6 bases from V and 5 bases from J, leaving 10 bases between. The CDR3: CSAQDSYGYTF. The CDR3 nucleotides are TGCAGTGCCCAAGACAGTTATGGCTACACCTTC.

The gene calls are TRBV5-1 and TRBJ1-3; 7 bases agree with TRBD1. CDR3 length: 15 residues. CDR1 is SGHRS and CDR2 is YFSETQ in the germline V gene. Unmatched junction bases numbered 8, after V lost 4 bases and J lost 4 bases. The CDR3 here is CASSHTQGSGNTIYF. In DNA, the CDR3 is TGCGCCAGCAGCCACACACAGGGGTCGGGAAACACCATATATTTT.

This clone is a singleton in its sample. The CDR3 DNA reads TGTGCCAGCAGACAGGACTATGGCTACACCTTC. Protein: CASRQDYGYTF. This chain links TRBV2 with TRBJ1-2; possibly TRBD1 for D (5 bases). The length of the CDR3 is 11 residues. V was cut by 6 bases and J by 3 bases, with 5 bases left in between. CDR1 and CDR2 (germline): SNHLY, FYNNEI.

This sequence joins TRBV19 and TRBJ2-3; 9 positions agree with TRBD2. Trimming removed 3 bases from V and 5 bases from J; junction bases left unmatched: 9. The CDR3 contains 16 residues. CDR1 and CDR2 from the germline V gene are LNHDA and SQIVND (reference sequence). CDR3: CASSISLAGSVDTQYF. The CDR3 coding sequence is TGTGCCAGTAGTATCAGCCTAGCGGGGTCAGTAGATACGCAGTATTTT. Using reference TRBV19 and TRBJ2-3 for the parts outside the CDR3, the full variable domain is DGGITQSPKYLFRKEGQNVTLSCEQNLNHDAMYWYRQDPGQGLRLIYYSQIVNDFQKGDIAEGYSVSREKKESFPLTVTSAQKNPTAFYLCASSISLAGSVDTQYFGPGTRLTVL.

The chain recombines TRBV5-1 with TRBJ2-3, with 14 nucleotides matching TRBD2. V lost 4 bases to trimming and J lost 5 bases; unmatched junction nucleotides: 6. Germline V gives CDR1 SGHRS, CDR2 YFSETQ. CDR3 size: 16 residues. The CDR3 region is CASSRLAGGPGDTQYF. CDR3 in DNA: TGCGCCAGCAGCAGACTAGCGGGGGGGCCAGGAGATACGCAGTATTTT.

V gene TRBV3-1 (or the pseudogene TRBV3-2) combines with J gene TRBJ2-1; 7 bases are shared with TRBD1. This CDR3 is 18 amino acids long. CDR1 is LGHDT, CDR2 YNNKEL, per germline (reference sequence). With V trimmed by 3 bases and J by 0 bases, 11 bases remained unmatched. As DNA, the CDR3 is TGTGCCAGCAGCCATACAGGGGCCCAAATTACCTCCTACAATGAGCAGTTCTTC. The encoded protein is CASSHTGAQITSYNEQFF.

This chain links TRBV30 with TRBJ2-5, with 8 nucleotides matching TRBD1. The trim removed 3 bases at V and 7 bases at J, leaving 4 bases unmatched. The CDR3 length is 12 residues. Germline lookup yields CDR1 GTSNPN and CDR2 SVGIG (reference sequence). The CDR3 here is CAWRAGGGTQYF. The CDR3 DNA follows: TGTGCCTGGAGAGCAGGGGGCGGGACCCAGTACTTC. Supplemented by reference TRBV30 and TRBJ2-5, the full variable domain reads SQTIHQWPATLVQPVGSPLSLECTVEGTSNPNLYWYRQAAGRGLQLLFYSVGIGQISSEVPQNLSASRPQDRQFILSSKKLLLSDSGFYLCAWRAGGGTQYFGPGTRLLVL.

The chain has TRBV6-5 and TRBJ2-1; 7 bases are shared with TRBD1. Germline V gene lookup returns CDR1 MNHEY and CDR2 SVGAGI. V lost 6 bases, J lost 6 bases, and 8 bases stayed unmatched. The CDR3 consists of 14 residues. The CDR3 DNA follows: TGTGCCAGCAGCCGAGACAGGGAACGCAATGAGCAGTTCTTC. Its translation: CASSRDRERNEQFF.

The J gene is TRBJ1-2, the V gene TRBV28; 7 positions agree with TRBD1. The CDR3 consists of 13 residues. After removal of 7 bases from V and 6 bases from J, the junction contained 8 bases not matched to a gene. CDR1 and CDR2 (germline): MDHEN, SYDVKM. The DNA of the CDR3 is TGTGCCAGCATTGAAACAGGGGTTGATGGCTACACCTTC. Its translation is CASIETGVDGYTF.

The CDR3 region is CASSLTTVQTYNSPLHF. CDR3 sequence (DNA): TGTGCCAGCAGCTTGACGACAGTTCAGACCTATAATTCACCCCTCCACTTT. The rearrangement uses TRBV5-5 and TRBJ1-6; D may be TRBD1 (5 bases). The CDR3 has 17 residues. Trimming shortened V by 1 base and J by 2 bases, and 13 bases separated the two germline ends. Germline CDR1 is SGHKS and CDR2 is YYEKEE (reference sequence).

The chain recombines TRBV5-1 with TRBJ1-1; TRBD1 is a possible D gene (5 bases). CDR3 length: 15 residues. The germline CDR1 and CDR2 sequences are SGHRS and YFSETQ. V lost 2 bases and J lost 3, with 14 bases in between. The CDR3 nucleotides read TGCGCCAGCAGCTTACTGACAGATCCATACACTGAAGCTTTCTTT. Encoded protein: CASSLLTDPYTEAFF. The full variable domain, completed using reference TRBV5-1 and TRBJ1-1, is KAGVTQTPRYLIKTRGQQVTLSCSPISGHRSVSWYQQTPGQGLQFLFEYFSETQRNKGNFPGRFSGRQFSNSRSEMNVSTLELGDSALYLCASSLLTDPYTEAFFGQGTRLTVV.